This paragraph covers one T cell receptor beta chain sequence. No antigen is known for it. The sample comes from a study of a mutant IDH1 vaccine in newly diagnosed glioma. Trimming took off 5 bases at V and 2 bases at J, with 4 bases between the two ends. Germline values: CDR1 LNHDA, CDR2 SQIVND (reference sequence). The CDR3 is 11 residues long. TCRdb's copy holds only in-frame clones and misses some; the assay was immunoSEQ multiplex PCR. The sample lists 20,000 to 25,000 clones; approximately 89% were seen once. As to time point: week 11, during vaccination. Vaccination used 300 ug of mutant IDH1 20-mer peptide per dose, with topical imiquimod.

The specimen was PBMCs, collected from a glioma patient whose treatment included an IDH1 peptide vaccine. The chain joins TRBV19 to TRBJ2-7; D is undetermined. The clonotype originates from a woman in her forties with glioma. The CDR3 region has the DNA TGTGCCAGTAGTCAAGCCTACGAGCAGTACTTC. The encoded protein is CASSQAYEQYF.